The T cell receptor beta chain under discussion was sequenced for a study of shared clonotypes between healthy human individuals. The CDR3 is 16 residues long. The junction had 7 bases not matched to a gene; V was cut back by 4 bases and J by 5 bases. Looked up from germline, CDR1 is KGHSH and CDR2 is LQKENI. Comment on this clone: The target antigen is unknown.

Free of recent acute infections or vaccinations, the donors were healthy HIV-negative adults. Overall study findings and caveats: Shared clonotypes: about 4.6% naive CD4, roughly 4% naive CD8, about 2.2% memory CD4, under 0.45% memory CD8. Tissues were not sampled, only blood, and their repertoires likely differ.

The assay was immunoSEQ multiplex PCR, and TCRdb's table has in-frame clones only and misses some. The sample contains 2 million to 2.5 million clones, approximately 93% of which appear only once. Sequencing used naive CD4+ T cells from PBMCs. Subset given: CD45RA+ positively selected. The V gene is TRBV18, the J gene TRBJ2-7, with TRBD2 matching over 14 bases. The sequence was collected from a man aged 18 to 29 in good health. Some clones in this sample may be carry-over from other donors' samples. CDR3 amino acids: CASSRGLAGGSHEQYF. As DNA, the CDR3 is TGTGCCAGCTCACGCGGACTAGCGGGAGGAAGCCACGAGCAGTACTTC.